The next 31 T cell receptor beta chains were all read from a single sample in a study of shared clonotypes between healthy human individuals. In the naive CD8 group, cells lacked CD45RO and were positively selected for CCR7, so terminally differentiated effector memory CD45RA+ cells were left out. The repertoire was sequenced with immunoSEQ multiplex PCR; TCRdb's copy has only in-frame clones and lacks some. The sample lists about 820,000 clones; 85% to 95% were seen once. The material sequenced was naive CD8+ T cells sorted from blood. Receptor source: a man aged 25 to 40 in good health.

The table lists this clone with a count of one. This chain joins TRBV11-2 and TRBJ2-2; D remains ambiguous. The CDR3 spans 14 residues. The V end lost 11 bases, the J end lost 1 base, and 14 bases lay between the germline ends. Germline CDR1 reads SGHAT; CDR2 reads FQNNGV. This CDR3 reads CAHKSWENTGELFF. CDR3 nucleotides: TGTGCCCACAAGTCCTGGGAGAACACCGGGGAGCTGTTTTTT.

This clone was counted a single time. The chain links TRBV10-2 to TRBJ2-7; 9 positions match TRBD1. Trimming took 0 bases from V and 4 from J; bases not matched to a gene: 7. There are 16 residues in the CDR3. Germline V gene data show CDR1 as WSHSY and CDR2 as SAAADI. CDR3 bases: TGCGCCAGCAGTGAGTCCACACAGGGGGCGCTTTACGAGCAGTACTTC. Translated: CASSESTQGALYEQYF.

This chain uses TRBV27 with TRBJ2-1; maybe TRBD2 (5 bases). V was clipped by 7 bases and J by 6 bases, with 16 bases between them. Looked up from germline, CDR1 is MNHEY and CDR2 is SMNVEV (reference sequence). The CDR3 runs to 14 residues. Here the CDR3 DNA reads TGTGCCAGCACTAATAAACCGGGAAGCAATGAGCAGTTCTTC. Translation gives CASTNKPGSNEQFF.

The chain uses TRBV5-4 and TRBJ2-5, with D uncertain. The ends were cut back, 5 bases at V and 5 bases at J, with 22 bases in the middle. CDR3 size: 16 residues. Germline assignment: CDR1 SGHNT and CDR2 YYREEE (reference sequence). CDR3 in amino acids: CASRPNLPASRETQYF. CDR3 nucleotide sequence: TGTGCCAGCAGGCCTAACCTTCCCGCGTCTAGGGAGACCCAGTACTTC.

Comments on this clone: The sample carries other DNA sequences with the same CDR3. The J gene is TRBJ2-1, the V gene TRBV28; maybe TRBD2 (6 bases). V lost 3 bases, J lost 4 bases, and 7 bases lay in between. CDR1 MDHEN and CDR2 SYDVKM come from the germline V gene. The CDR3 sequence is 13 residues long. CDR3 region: CASSLGGYNEQFF. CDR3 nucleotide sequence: TGTGCCAGCAGTTTGGGGGGATACAATGAGCAGTTCTTC. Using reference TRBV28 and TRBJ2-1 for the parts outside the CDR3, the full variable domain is DVKVTQSSRYLVKRTGEKVFLECVQDMDHENMFWYRQDPGLGLRLIYFSYDVKMKEKGDIPEGYSVSREKKERFSLILESASTNQTSMYLCASSLGGYNEQFFGPGTRLTVL.

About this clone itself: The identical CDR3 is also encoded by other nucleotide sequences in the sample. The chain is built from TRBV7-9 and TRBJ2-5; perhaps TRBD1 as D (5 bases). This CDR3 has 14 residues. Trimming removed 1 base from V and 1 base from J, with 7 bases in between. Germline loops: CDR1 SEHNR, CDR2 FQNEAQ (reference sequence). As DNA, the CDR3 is TGTGCCAGCAGCTTAGTAACAGGCCAAGAGACCCAGTACTTC. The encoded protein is CASSLVTGQETQYF.

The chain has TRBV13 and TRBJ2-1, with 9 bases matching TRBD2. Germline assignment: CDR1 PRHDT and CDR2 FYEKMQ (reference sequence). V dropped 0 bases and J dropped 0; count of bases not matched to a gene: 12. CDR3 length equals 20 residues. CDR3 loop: CASSLGTGGRAPSSYNEQFF. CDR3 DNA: TGTGCCAGCAGCTTAGGTACCGGCGGGAGGGCCCCCAGCTCCTACAATGAGCAGTTCTTC. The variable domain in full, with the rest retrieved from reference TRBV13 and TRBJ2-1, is AAGVIQSPRHLIKEKRETATLKCYPIPRHDTVYWYQQGPGQDPQFLISFYEKMQSDKGSIPDRFSAQQFSDYHSELNMSSLELGDSALYFCASSLGTGGRAPSSYNEQFFGPGTRLTVL.

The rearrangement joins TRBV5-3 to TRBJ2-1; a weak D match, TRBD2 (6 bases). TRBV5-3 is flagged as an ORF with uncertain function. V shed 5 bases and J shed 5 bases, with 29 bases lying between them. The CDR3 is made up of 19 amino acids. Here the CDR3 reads CARSPRNAGCPTIDNEQFF. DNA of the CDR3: TGTGCCAGAAGTCCCCGAAACGCGGGATGCCCTACGATAGACAATGAGCAGTTCTTC.

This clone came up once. CDR3 in amino acids: CASSGRKGERETQYF. In DNA form, the CDR3 reads TGTGCCAGCAGCGGTCGCAAGGGGGAGAGGGAGACCCAGTACTTC. The rearrangement joins TRBV9 to TRBJ2-5; weak D call: TRBD1 (6 bases). The CDR3 loop spans 15 amino acids. Germline V CDR1 and CDR2: SGDLS, YYNGEE. The V and J ends lost 3 bases and 5 bases respectively, with 17 bases between them.

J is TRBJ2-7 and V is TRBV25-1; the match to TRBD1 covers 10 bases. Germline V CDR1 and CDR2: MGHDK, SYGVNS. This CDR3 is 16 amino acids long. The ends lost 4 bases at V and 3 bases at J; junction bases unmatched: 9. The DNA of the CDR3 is TGTGCCAGCAGTGCCACCGGGACAGGGGTAGACTACGAGCAGTACTTC. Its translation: CASSATGTGVDYEQYF.

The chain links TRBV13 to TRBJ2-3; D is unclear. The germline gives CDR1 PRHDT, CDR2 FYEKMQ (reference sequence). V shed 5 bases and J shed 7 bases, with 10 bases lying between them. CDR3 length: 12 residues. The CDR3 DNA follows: TGTGCCAGCAGCCAAGACTCCCATACGCAGTATTTT. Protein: CASSQDSHTQYF.

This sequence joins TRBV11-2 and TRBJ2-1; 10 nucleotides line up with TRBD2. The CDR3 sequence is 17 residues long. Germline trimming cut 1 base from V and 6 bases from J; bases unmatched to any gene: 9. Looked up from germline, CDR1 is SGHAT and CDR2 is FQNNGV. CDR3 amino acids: CASSLGKREGLANEQFF. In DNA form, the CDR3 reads TGTGCCAGCAGCTTAGGGAAGCGGGAGGGCCTGGCCAATGAGCAGTTCTTC.

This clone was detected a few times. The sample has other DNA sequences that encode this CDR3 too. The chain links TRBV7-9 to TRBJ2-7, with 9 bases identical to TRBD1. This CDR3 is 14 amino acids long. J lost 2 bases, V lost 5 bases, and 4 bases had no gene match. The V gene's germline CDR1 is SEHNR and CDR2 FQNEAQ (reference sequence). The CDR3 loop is CASSHRDRAYEQYF. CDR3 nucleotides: TGTGCCAGCAGCCACCGGGACAGGGCCTACGAGCAGTACTTC.

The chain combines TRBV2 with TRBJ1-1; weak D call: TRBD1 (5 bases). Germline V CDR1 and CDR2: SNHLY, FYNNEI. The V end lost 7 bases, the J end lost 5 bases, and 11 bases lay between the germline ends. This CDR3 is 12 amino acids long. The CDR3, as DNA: TGTGCCAGCACGGACACCAGGACTGAAGCTTTCTTT. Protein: CASTDTRTEAFF. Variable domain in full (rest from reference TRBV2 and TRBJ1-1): EPEVTQTPSHQVTQMGQEVILRCVPISNHLYFYWYRQILGQKVEFLVSFYNNEISEKSEIFDDQFSVERPDGSNFTLKIRSTKLEDSAMYFCASTDTRTEAFFGQGTRLTVV.

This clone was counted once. The CDR3 loop reads CASSGRQYRVPGNTIYF. CDR3 DNA: TGTGCCAGCAGCGGGCGTCAGTACAGGGTGCCTGGAAACACCATATATTTT. The chain couples TRBV12-1 to TRBJ1-3; no DNA check was done on the table's D call, TRBD1. TRBV12-1 is flagged as a pseudogene. This CDR3 has 17 residues.

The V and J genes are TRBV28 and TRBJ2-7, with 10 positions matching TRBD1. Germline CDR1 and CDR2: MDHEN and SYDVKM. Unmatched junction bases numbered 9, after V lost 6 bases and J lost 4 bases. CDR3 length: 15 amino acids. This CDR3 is CASSSGQGTDYEQYF. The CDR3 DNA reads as TGTGCCAGCAGCTCGGGACAGGGGACCGATTACGAGCAGTACTTC.

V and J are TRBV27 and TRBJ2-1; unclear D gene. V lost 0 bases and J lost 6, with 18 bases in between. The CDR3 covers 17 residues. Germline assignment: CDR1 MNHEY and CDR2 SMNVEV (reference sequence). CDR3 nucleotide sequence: TGTGCCAGCAGTTTATCGGTAGGATGGGTCGGAGTCAATGAGCAGTTCTTC. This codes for CASSLSVGWVGVNEQFF.

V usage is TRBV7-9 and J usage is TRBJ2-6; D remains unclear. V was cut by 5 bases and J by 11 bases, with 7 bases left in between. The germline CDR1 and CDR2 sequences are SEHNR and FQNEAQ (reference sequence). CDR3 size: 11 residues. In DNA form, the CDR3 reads TGTGCCAGCAGCCCTGGGGACGTCCTGACTTTC. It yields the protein CASSPGDVLTF. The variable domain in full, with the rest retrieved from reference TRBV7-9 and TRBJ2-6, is DTGVSQNPRHKITKRGQNVTFRCDPISEHNRLYWYRQTLGQGPEFLTYFQNEAQLEKSRLLSDRFSAERPKGSFSTLEIQRTEQGDSAMYLCASSPGDVLTFGAGSRLTVL.

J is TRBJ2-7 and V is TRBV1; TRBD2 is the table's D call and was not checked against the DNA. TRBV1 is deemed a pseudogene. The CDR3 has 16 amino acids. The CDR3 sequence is CTSSQDEERRPYEQYF. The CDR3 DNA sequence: TGCACCAGCAGCCAAGACGAGGAGCGGAGACCCTACGAGCAGTACTTC.

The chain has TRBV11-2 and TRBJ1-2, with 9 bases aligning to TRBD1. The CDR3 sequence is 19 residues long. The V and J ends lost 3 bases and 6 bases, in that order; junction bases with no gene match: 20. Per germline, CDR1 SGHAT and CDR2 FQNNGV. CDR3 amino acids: CASSFPTQGNRGQEDGYTF. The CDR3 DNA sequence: TGTGCCAGCAGCTTTCCGACACAGGGAAACAGGGGGCAAGAGGATGGCTACACCTTC. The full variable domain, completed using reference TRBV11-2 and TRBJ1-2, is EAGVAQSPRYKIIEKRQSVAFWCNPISGHATLYWYQQILGQGPKLLIQFQNNGVVDDSQLPKDRFSAERLKGVDSTLKIQPAKLEDSAVYLCASSFPTQGNRGQEDGYTFGSGTRLTVV.

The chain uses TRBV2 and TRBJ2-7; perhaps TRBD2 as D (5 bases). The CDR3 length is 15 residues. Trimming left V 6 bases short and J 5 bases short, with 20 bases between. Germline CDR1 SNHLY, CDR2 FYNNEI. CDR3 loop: CASRDSRPGFNEQYF. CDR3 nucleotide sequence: TGTGCCAGCAGGGACTCCCGTCCCGGTTTCAACGAGCAGTACTTC.

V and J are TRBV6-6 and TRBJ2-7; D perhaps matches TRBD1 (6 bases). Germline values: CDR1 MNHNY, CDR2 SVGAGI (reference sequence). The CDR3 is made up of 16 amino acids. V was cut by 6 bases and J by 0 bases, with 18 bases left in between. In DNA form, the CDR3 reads TGTGCCAGCAGATTTAACCTGAGGGACATCTCCTACGAGCAGTACTTC. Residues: CASRFNLRDISYEQYF.

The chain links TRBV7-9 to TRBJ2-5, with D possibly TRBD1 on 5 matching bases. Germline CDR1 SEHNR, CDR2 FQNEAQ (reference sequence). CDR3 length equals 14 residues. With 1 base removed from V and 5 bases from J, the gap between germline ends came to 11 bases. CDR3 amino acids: CASSLGRDGETQYF. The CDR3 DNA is TGTGCCAGCAGCTTAGGCAGGGATGGTGAGACCCAGTACTTC. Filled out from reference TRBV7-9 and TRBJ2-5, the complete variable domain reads DTGVSQNPRHKITKRGQNVTFRCDPISEHNRLYWYRQTLGQGPEFLTYFQNEAQLEKSRLLSDRFSAERPKGSFSTLEIQRTEQGDSAMYLCASSLGRDGETQYFGPGTRLLVL.

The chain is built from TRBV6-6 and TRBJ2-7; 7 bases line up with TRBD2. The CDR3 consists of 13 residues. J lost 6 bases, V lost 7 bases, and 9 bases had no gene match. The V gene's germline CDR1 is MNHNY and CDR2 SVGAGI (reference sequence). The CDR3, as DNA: TGTGCCAGCACCGTCGGGGGGAGGGGCGAGCAGTACTTC. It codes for CASTVGGRGEQYF.

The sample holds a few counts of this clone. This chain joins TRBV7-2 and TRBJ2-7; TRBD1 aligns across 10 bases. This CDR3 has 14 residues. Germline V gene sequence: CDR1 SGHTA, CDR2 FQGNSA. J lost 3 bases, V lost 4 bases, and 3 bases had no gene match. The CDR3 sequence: CASSSRDRGYEQYF. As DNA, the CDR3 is TGTGCCAGCAGCTCCCGGGACAGGGGCTACGAGCAGTACTTC.

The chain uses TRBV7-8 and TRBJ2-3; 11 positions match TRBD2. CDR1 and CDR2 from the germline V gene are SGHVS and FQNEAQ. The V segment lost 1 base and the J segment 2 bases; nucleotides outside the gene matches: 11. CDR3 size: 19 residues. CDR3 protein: CASSLGLAGGNAVTDTQYF. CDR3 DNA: TGTGCCAGCAGCTTAGGGCTAGCGGGGGGAAACGCGGTCACAGATACGCAGTATTTT.

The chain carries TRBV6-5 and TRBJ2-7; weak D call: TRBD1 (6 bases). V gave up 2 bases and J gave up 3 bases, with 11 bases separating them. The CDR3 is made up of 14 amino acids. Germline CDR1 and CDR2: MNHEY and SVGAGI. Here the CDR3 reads CASSYTGTNYEQYF. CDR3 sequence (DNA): TGTGCCAGCAGTTACACCGGGACAAACTACGAGCAGTACTTC.

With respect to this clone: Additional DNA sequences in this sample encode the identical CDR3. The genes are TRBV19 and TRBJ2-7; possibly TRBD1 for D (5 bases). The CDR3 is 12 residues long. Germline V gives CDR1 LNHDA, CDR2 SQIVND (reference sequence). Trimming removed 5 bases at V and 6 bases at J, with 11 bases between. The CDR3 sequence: CASSPGTGEQYF. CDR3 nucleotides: TGTGCCAGTAGTCCTGGAACAGGCGAGCAGTACTTC.

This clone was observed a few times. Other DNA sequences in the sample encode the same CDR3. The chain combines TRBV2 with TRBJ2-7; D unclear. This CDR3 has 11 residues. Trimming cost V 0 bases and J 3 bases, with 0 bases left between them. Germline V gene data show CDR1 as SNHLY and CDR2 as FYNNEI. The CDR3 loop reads CASSEAYEQYF. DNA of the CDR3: TGTGCCAGCAGTGAAGCCTACGAGCAGTACTTC. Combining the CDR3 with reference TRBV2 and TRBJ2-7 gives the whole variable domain EPEVTQTPSHQVTQMGQEVILRCVPISNHLYFYWYRQILGQKVEFLVSFYNNEISEKSEIFDDQFSVERPDGSNFTLKIRSTKLEDSAMYFCASSEAYEQYFGPGTRLTVT.

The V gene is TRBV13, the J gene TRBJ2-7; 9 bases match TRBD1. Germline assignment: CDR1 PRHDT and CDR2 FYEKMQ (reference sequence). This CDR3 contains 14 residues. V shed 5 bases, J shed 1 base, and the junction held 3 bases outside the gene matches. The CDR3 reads CASSAQGASYEQYF. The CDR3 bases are TGTGCCAGCAGCGCACAGGGGGCTTCCTACGAGCAGTACTTC.

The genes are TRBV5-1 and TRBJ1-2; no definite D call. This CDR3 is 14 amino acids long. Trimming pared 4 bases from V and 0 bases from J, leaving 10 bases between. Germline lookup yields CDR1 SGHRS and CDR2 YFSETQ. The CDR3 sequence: CASSTRQANYGYTF. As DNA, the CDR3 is TGCGCCAGCAGCACCCGACAAGCTAACTATGGCTACACCTTC.